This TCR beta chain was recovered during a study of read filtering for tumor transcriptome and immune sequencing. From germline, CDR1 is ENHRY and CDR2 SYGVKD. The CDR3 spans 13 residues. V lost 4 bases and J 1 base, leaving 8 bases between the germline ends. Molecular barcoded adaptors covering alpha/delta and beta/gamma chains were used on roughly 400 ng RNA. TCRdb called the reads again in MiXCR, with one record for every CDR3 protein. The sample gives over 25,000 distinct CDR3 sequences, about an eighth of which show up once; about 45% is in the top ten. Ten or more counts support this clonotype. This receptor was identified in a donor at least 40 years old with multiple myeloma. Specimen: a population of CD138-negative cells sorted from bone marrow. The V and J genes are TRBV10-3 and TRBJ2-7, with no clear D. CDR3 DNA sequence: TGTGCCATCAGTGCGTCGGATTCCTACGAGCAGTACTTC. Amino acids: CAISASDSYEQYF.